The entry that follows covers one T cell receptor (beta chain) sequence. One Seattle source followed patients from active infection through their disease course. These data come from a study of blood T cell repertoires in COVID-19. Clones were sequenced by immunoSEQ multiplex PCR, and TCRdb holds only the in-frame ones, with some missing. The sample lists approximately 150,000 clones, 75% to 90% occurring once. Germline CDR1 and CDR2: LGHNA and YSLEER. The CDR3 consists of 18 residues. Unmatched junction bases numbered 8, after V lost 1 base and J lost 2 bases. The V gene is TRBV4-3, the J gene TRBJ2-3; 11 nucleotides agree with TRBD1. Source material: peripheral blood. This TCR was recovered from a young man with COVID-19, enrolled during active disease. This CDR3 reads CASSQASGTGGFTDTQYF. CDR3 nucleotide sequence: TGCGCCAGCAGCCAAGCGTCCGGGACAGGGGGATTCACAGATACGCAGTATTTT.